What follows are 23 T cell receptor beta chains derived from one specimen sequenced in a study of CD8+CD57+ T cells in acquired aplastic anemia. Patients sequenced had flow cytometry evidence of CD8+CD57+ cell expansion. CDR3 and TCR beta VDJ profiling relied on a genomic DNA template. TCRdb processed the reads anew with MiXCR; each CDR3 protein has one entry. The sample has some 120,000 distinct CDR3 sequences; roughly 40% are singletons. The material sequenced was sorted CD4+, CD8+, or CD8+CD57+ T cells (not recorded which) from PBMCs. The receptors were sampled from a human donor with aplastic anemia.

This clonotype was seen repeatedly, ten times or more. The chain joins TRBV11-2 to TRBJ1-2; D is unresolved. The CDR3 sequence is 15 residues long. Trimming removed 1 base at V and 2 bases at J, with 11 bases between. The germline V gene has CDR1 SGHAT and CDR2 FQNNGV. CDR3 DNA sequence: TGTGCCAGCAGCTTAGGAGTAGCCAAAAACTATGGCTACACCTTC. This translates into CASSLGVAKNYGYTF.

V is TRBV20-1 and J is TRBJ1-2, with D hard to call. The V gene lost 7 bases and the J gene lost 0 bases, with 30 bases spanning the gap. Per the germline V gene, CDR1 is DFQATT and CDR2 is SNEGSKA (reference sequence). The CDR3 is 19 residues long. The chain's CDR3 is CSVPFRVAIFLCANYGYTF. The CDR3 nucleotides read TGCAGTGTCCCTTTTAGAGTGGCTATATTCTTATGTGCTAACTATGGCTACACCTTC.

This clonotype has a count of ten or more. This chain connects TRBV12-5 to TRBJ1-6; TRBD1 aligns across 8 bases. CDR3 length: 17 amino acids. The V and J ends lost 0 bases and 8 bases, in that order; junction bases with no gene match: 9. Germline CDR1 LGHNT, CDR2 FRNRAP. CDR3 amino acids: CASGLVSLTGGDSPLHF. The CDR3 DNA sequence: TGTGCTAGTGGTTTGGTATCCCTAACAGGGGGGGATTCACCCCTCCACTTT. Using reference TRBV12-5 and TRBJ1-6 for the parts outside the CDR3, the full variable domain is DARVTQTPRHKVTEMGQEVTMRCQPILGHNTVFWYRQTMMQGLELLAYFRNRAPLDDSGMPKDRFSAEMPDATLATLKIQPSEPRDSAVYFCASGLVSLTGGDSPLHFGNGTRLTVT.

This clonotype was seen at least ten times. The rearrangement links TRBV6-5 to TRBJ2-7; D not resolved. Germline V CDR1 and CDR2: MNHEY, SVGAGI. With 2 bases removed from V and 3 bases from J, the gap between germline ends came to 2 bases. The CDR3 spans 11 residues. This chain's CDR3 is CASSYLYEQYF. Here the CDR3 DNA reads TGTGCCAGCAGTTACCTCTACGAGCAGTACTTC.

This chain joins TRBV7-9 and TRBJ1-6; no clear D. CDR1 and CDR2 from the germline V gene are SEHNR and FQNEAQ (reference sequence). V was trimmed by 3 bases and J by 10 bases, leaving 10 bases between them. This CDR3 has 13 amino acids. The CDR3 reads CASSFLDTSPLHF. CDR3 nucleotides: TGTGCCAGCAGCTTCCTCGACACCTCACCCCTCCACTTT.

Of note for this clonotype: A read error may explain this, as a much larger clone is one base away. The rearrangement joins TRBV5-1 to TRBJ2-7; TRBD1 matches 8 bases. The J segment lost 0 bases and the V segment lost 4 bases, leaving 3 bases of the junction unmatched. Per the germline V gene, CDR1 is SGHRS and CDR2 is YFSETQ. The CDR3 extends over 14 amino acids. In DNA form, the CDR3 reads TGCGCCAGCAGCGCCGGACAGGGCTCCTACGAGCAGTACGTC. Translation gives CASSAGQGSYEQYV.

This clonotype was recorded a few times. It may be a read error: a sequence one base away is much more abundant. This sequence joins TRBV4-1 and TRBJ2-2; 10 nucleotides agree with TRBD1. Germline V lookup: CDR1 MGHRA, CDR2 YSYEKL. J gave up 1 base and V 6 bases, and 5 bases lay outside the gene matches. The CDR3 is 16 amino acids. The CDR3 loop is CASSPDRGQNTGELFF. For the CDR3, the DNA is TGCGCCAGCAGTCCTGACAGGGGGCAGAACACCGGGGAGCTGTTTTTT.

Worth noting for this clonotype: The DNA is omitted, as the CDR3 cannot be located on it reliably, and the CDR3 follows TCRdb's listing. CDR3: CASSIYLCSVKRGGQETQYF. The V gene is TRBV11-2, the J gene TRBJ2-5; the table assigns TRBD2, which was not confirmed against the DNA. The CDR3 spans 20 residues, counting both ends. Germline V gene data show CDR1 as SGHAT and CDR2 as FQNNGV.

CDR3 amino acids: CATSAERGGHEQFF. For the CDR3, the DNA is TGTGCCACCAGTGCCGAGCGGGGGGGCCACGAGCAGTTCTTC. The chain recombines TRBV24-1 with TRBJ2-1; 10 nucleotides agree with TRBD2. CDR1 is KGHDR, CDR2 SFDVKD, per germline. V trimming: 5 bases; J trimming: 10 bases; junction bases outside the gene matches: 7. CDR3 length equals 14 residues.

This clonotype was observed many times. The genes are TRBV7-9 and TRBJ1-1, with 7 bases lining up with TRBD1. The CDR3 has 15 residues. Trimming took 5 bases from V and 1 from J; bases not matched to a gene: 7. The germline gives CDR1 SEHNR, CDR2 FQNEAQ (reference sequence). CDR3 residues: CASSDYRGPNTEAFF. The CDR3 nucleotides are TGTGCCAGCAGCGATTACAGGGGCCCGAACACTGAAGCTTTCTTT.

The V and J genes are TRBV15 and TRBJ1-2, with D possibly being TRBD1 (5 bases). This CDR3 comprises 15 residues. The V end lost 3 bases, the J end lost 0 bases, and 11 bases lay between the germline ends. From germline, CDR1 is LNHNV and CDR2 YYDKDF (reference sequence). CDR3 amino acids: CATSRDLGANYGYTF. For the CDR3, the DNA is TGTGCCACCAGCAGGGACTTGGGGGCTAACTATGGCTACACCTTC. The variable domain in full, with the rest retrieved from reference TRBV15 and TRBJ1-2, is DAMVIQNPRYQVTQFGKPVTLSCSQTLNHNVMYWYQQKSSQAPKLLFHYYDKDFNNEADTPDNFQSRRPNTSFCFLDIRSPGLGDTAMYLCATSRDLGANYGYTFGSGTRLTVV.

The chain has TRBV5-4 and TRBJ2-1; D possibly corresponds to TRBD2 (7 bases). Trimming removed 0 bases from V and 0 bases from J, with 13 bases in between. Germline CDR1 and CDR2: SGHNT and YYREEE (reference sequence). The CDR3 length is 17 residues. DNA of the CDR3: TGTGCCAGCAGCTTGGCGGGGGGCCTAGTCTCCTACAATGAGCAGTTCTTC. The encoded protein is CASSLAGGLVSYNEQFF.

This clonotype was observed many times. The genes are TRBV20-1 and TRBJ2-5, with D possibly being TRBD1 (5 bases). The CDR3 is made up of 15 amino acids. Germline CDR1 reads DFQATT; CDR2 reads SNEGSKA (reference sequence). Trimming took off 3 bases at V and 4 bases at J, with 18 bases between the two ends. The CDR3 DNA reads as TGCAGTGCTAGGATCGTGGGCAGGGCTGGAGAGACCCAGTACTTC. Amino acid sequence: CSARIVGRAGETQYF.

This clonotype was recorded a few times. A clone one base away is much larger, so this may be a read error. This chain uses TRBV4-3 with TRBJ1-4; tentative D call: TRBD1 (6 bases). CDR3 length: 14 amino acids. The germline gives CDR1 LGHNA, CDR2 YSLEER. CDR3 in amino acids: CTSSPQGRGEKLFF. The CDR3 DNA sequence: TGCACCAGCAGCCCACAGGGTCGCGGAGAAAAACTGTTTTTT.

The chain joins TRBV18 to TRBJ1-1, with D possibly TRBD1 on 5 matching bases. Germline CDR1 and CDR2: KGHSH and LQKENI. The CDR3 extends over 14 amino acids. Trimming took off 5 bases at V and 4 bases at J, with 14 bases between the two ends. The CDR3 DNA is TGTGCCAGCTCAGCACAGGAGGTAGGCACTGAAGCTTTCTTT. This sequence encodes CASSAQEVGTEAFF. The full variable domain, in which reference TRBV18 and TRBJ1-1 provide the parts outside the CDR3, is NAGVMQNPRHLVRRRGQEARLRCSPMKGHSHVYWYRQLPEEGLKFMVYLQKENIIDESGMPKERFSAEFPKEGPSILRIQQVVRGDSAAYFCASSAQEVGTEAFFGQGTRLTVV.

The gene calls are TRBV10-3 and TRBJ2-6; no clear D gene. Trimming pared 9 bases from V and 4 bases from J, leaving 22 bases between. CDR1 and CDR2 (germline): ENHRY, SYGVKD. CDR3 length: 17 residues. The DNA of the CDR3 is TGTGCCATAAATCGAGGCATAGACGGTCCCGGGGCCAACGTCCTGACTTTC. The encoded protein is CAINRGIDGPGANVLTF.

This clonotype was seen repeatedly, ten times or more. The CDR3: CASSGRAPNTEAFF. Here the CDR3 DNA reads TGTGCCAGCAGCGGCAGGGCCCCTAACACTGAAGCTTTCTTT. V usage is TRBV6-1 and J usage is TRBJ1-1, with D perhaps TRBD1 (5 bases). This CDR3 is 14 amino acids long. The V gene lost 6 bases and the J gene lost 2 bases, with 13 bases spanning the gap. Germline V gives CDR1 MNHNS, CDR2 SASEGT.

This rearrangement joins TRBV10-3 to TRBJ1-1; no clear D. This CDR3 comprises 12 residues. Trimming removed 8 bases from V and 5 bases from J, with 12 bases in between. Germline V lookup: CDR1 ENHRY, CDR2 SYGVKD. Here the CDR3 DNA reads TGTGCCATCGCCCCGGGGAGGACTGAAGCTTTCTTT. It encodes CAIAPGRTEAFF.

The chain couples TRBV24-1 to TRBJ2-5, with D perhaps given as TRBD1 or TRBD2 (6 bases each). V dropped 3 bases and J dropped 1 base, with 11 bases sitting between them. CDR3 length: 15 amino acids. CDR1 is KGHDR and CDR2 is SFDVKD in the germline V gene. The CDR3, as DNA: TGTGCCACCAGTGATAAGGGGGACTCCCAAGAGACCCAGTACTTC. Amino acid sequence: CATSDKGDSQETQYF.

The table lists this clonotype with many counts. The chain combines TRBV12-3 or TRBV12-4 with TRBJ1-2, with D possibly matching TRBD1 (6 bases). The germline V and J ends were trimmed by 5 bases and 2 bases, with 9 bases remaining between them. The CDR3 length is 13 residues. CDR3 in amino acids: CASSSTGNYGYTF. DNA of the CDR3: TGTGCCAGCAGTAGTACAGGGAACTATGGCTACACCTTC.

CDR3 sequence: CSVISVGGSSYNEQFF. In nucleotides, the CDR3 is TGCAGCGTTATCTCTGTCGGTGGTAGCTCCTACAATGAGCAGTTCTTC. J is TRBJ2-1 and V is TRBV29-1; D remains unclear. The CDR3 covers 16 residues. The germline CDR1 and CDR2 sequences are SQVTM and ANQGSEA. Trimming pared 5 bases from V and 0 bases from J, leaving 17 bases between.

This clonotype was seen more than once but under ten times. The V and J genes are TRBV5-4 and TRBJ1-1; D ambiguous. CDR1 is SGHNT, CDR2 YYREEE, per germline (reference sequence). The CDR3 is 16 amino acids. V lost 0 bases and J 10 bases, leaving 22 bases between the germline ends. CDR3 nucleotides: TGTGCCAGCAGCTTGGGCGCTTCCTTTCCCCTCCTTGGAGCTTTCTTT. Its translation is CASSLGASFPLLGAFF.

This clonotype was observed a few times. The chain has TRBV6-5 and TRBJ1-4; D uncertain. The CDR3 runs 15 residues. V gave up 5 bases and J gave up 8 bases, with 18 bases separating them. CDR1 is MNHEY, CDR2 SVGAGI, per germline. The CDR3 loop reads CASSKTGLSGEKLFF. As DNA, the CDR3 is TGTGCCAGCAGTAAAACGGGTCTCTCAGGAGAAAAACTGTTTTTT.